This TCR beta chain is drawn from a study of T cell responses to AZD1222 COVID-19 vaccine. As for the study in general: Pooled in the analysis were second doses at about 4 or about 12 weeks. Study-level points and caveats: Repertoire collection took place solely once the T cell response had peaked.

Note on this clone: The antigen is undetermined.

V gave up 7 bases and J gave up 4 bases, with 19 bases separating them. This CDR3 spans 15 amino acids. Germline V gene data show CDR1 as MNHEY and CDR2 as SMNVEV (reference sequence). Assay used: immunoSEQ multiplex PCR; TCRdb lists only in-frame clones, some missing. The data contain about 97,000 clones, roughly 91% of them singletons. The V call is TRBV27, the J call TRBJ1-1, with D perhaps matching TRBD1 (6 bases). The sequences come from peripheral blood, collected on day 0 of AZD1222 vaccination. The TCR was taken from an adult in good health. This CDR3 reads CASTPLGARGTEAFF. The CDR3 nucleotides read TGTGCCAGCACCCCGTTGGGGGCGCGGGGCACTGAAGCTTTCTTT.